The 27 T cell receptor beta chains below were found in one sample sequenced in a study of CD8 T cells in Susac syndrome. RNA, at roughly 0.45 to 1 ug, was reverse transcribed with random hexamers. TCRdb recomputed calls from the immunoSEQ multiplex PCR reads with MiXCR, one row per CDR3 protein. The table lists about 300,000 distinct CDR3 sequences, 90% to 95% of them singletons. The material sequenced was CD4+ T cells from PBMCs. The receptor set was obtained from a human donor with multiple sclerosis.

This chain joins TRBV9 and TRBJ2-7, with a weak D call TRBD1 (6 bases). Germline-derived CDR1 and CDR2 are SGDLS and YYNGEE. Trimming stripped 2 bases from V and 3 bases from J, with 15 bases between. This CDR3 has 15 residues. Here the CDR3 reads CASSVQGTGFYEQYF. The CDR3 DNA follows: TGTGCCAGCAGCGTTCAGGGTACAGGGTTCTACGAGCAGTACTTC. The full variable domain, completed using reference TRBV9 and TRBJ2-7, is DSGVTQTPKHLITATGQRVTLRCSPRSGDLSVYWYQQSLDQGLQFLIQYYNGEERAKGNILERFSAQQFPDLHSELNLSSLELGDSALYFCASSVQGTGFYEQYFGPGTRLTVT.

The chain uses TRBV7-3 and TRBJ2-1; 11 bases fit TRBD2. Germline CDR1 is SGHTA and CDR2 is FQGTGA. This CDR3 region has 15 residues. The J segment lost 5 bases and the V segment lost 5 bases, leaving 5 bases of the junction unmatched. CDR3 sequence (DNA): TGTGCCAGCAGCCCAGGACTAGCGGGCAACAATGAGCAGTTCTTC. Translation gives CASSPGLAGNNEQFF.

The chain is built from TRBV2 and TRBJ1-4; 11 nucleotides line up with TRBD1. The CDR3 sequence is 15 residues long. The ends lost 5 bases at V and 7 bases at J; junction bases unmatched: 6. Germline V gene data show CDR1 as SNHLY and CDR2 as FYNNEI. Written as DNA, the CDR3 is TGTGCCAGCAGTAAAAGCGGACAGGGGGCTGAAAAACTGTTTTTT. Residues: CASSKSGQGAEKLFF.

This clonotype was seen once. The chain carries TRBV7-2 and TRBJ2-3; TRBD2 agrees at 15 bases. The CDR3 length is 16 residues. V gave up 4 bases and J gave up 6 bases; unmatched junction bases: 5. Germline-derived CDR1 and CDR2 are SGHTA and FQGNSA. The CDR3 bases are TGTGCCAGCAGCTCGGGACTAGCGGGAGGAGGGGATACGCAGTATTTT. This codes for CASSSGLAGGGDTQYF. Full variable domain (outside the CDR3, taken from reference TRBV7-2 and TRBJ2-3): GAGVSQSPSNKVTEKGKDVELRCDPISGHTALYWYRQSLGQGLEFLIYFQGNSAPDKSGLPSDRFSAERTGGSVSTLTIQRTQQEDSAVYLCASSSGLAGGGDTQYFGPGTRLTVL.

This chain joins TRBV6-2 or TRBV6-3 and TRBJ2-7; the D is unclear. Germline-derived CDR1 and CDR2 are MNHEY and SVGEGT. Trimming pared 2 bases from V and 2 bases from J, leaving 13 bases between. This CDR3 is 15 amino acids long. The CDR3 loop reads CASSYTPRIPYEQYF. In DNA form, the CDR3 reads TGTGCCAGCAGTTACACACCCAGGATACCCTACGAGCAGTACTTC.

This chain links TRBV9 with TRBJ2-1, with a tentative D call TRBD2 (6 bases). This CDR3 comprises 15 residues. Trimming took 2 bases from V and 5 from J, leaving 14 bases between them. Looked up from germline, CDR1 is SGDLS and CDR2 is YYNGEE. The DNA of the CDR3 is TGTGCCAGCAGCGTGATCGGGAGTCCCCACAATGAGCAGTTCTTC. It is translated as CASSVIGSPHNEQFF.

This sequence joins TRBV20-1 and TRBJ2-2; maybe TRBD2 (5 bases). CDR3 length: 15 residues. With 1 base removed from V and 1 base from J, the gap between germline ends came to 10 bases. CDR1 is DFQATT, CDR2 SNEGSKA, per germline (reference sequence). CDR3 DNA sequence: TGCAGTGCTAGAGCACTAGAACAGAACACCGGGGAGCTGTTTTTT. Its protein is CSARALEQNTGELFF.

This chain links TRBV7-8 with TRBJ2-7; D assignment may be TRBD1 or TRBD2 (5 bases each). The CDR3 is 15 residues long. The V and J ends lost 1 base and 7 bases respectively, with 17 bases between them. Germline CDR1 SGHVS, CDR2 FQNEAQ. CDR3 sequence (DNA): TGTGCCAGCAGCTTAGTTGGGACCGCGACTAAGGAGCAGTACTTC. Protein sequence: CASSLVGTATKEQYF.

This clonotype was recorded once. The chain couples TRBV10-3 to TRBJ2-3, with D unclear. Per germline, CDR1 ENHRY and CDR2 SYGVKD. With 6 bases removed from V and 2 bases from J, the gap between germline ends came to 9 bases. CDR3 length: 13 residues. CDR3 coding DNA: TGTGCCATCAGCCCCTCTCCCACAGATACGCAGTATTTT. This gives the protein CAISPSPTDTQYF.

V usage is TRBV7-2 and J usage is TRBJ1-6, with 8 bases lining up with TRBD1. Trimming removed 1 base from V and 8 bases from J; junction bases left unmatched: 4. There are 15 residues in the CDR3. Germline V CDR1 and CDR2: SGHTA, FQGNSA. DNA of the CDR3: TGTGCCAGCAGCTTAGGGACAGGGCTTCATTCACCCCTCCACTTT. This codes for CASSLGTGLHSPLHF.

This rearrangement joins TRBV7-8 to TRBJ2-7; D not resolved. CDR3 length: 11 amino acids. V was clipped by 8 bases and J by 9 bases, with 14 bases between them. Germline lookup yields CDR1 SGHVS and CDR2 FQNEAQ. The CDR3 nucleotides read TGTGCCAGCCAGACTCTGGCACGGCAGTACTTC. Residues: CASQTLARQYF.

The V gene is TRBV12-3 or TRBV12-4, the J gene TRBJ1-2; D not resolved. Trimming cost V 6 bases and J 6 bases, with 20 bases left between them. The length of the CDR3 is 15 residues. The CDR3 nucleotides are TGTGCCAGCAGACTTTCGGACGGCGCGCTGGATGGCTACACCTTC. Its protein is CASRLSDGALDGYTF.

The chain combines TRBV2 with TRBJ2-7; D gene uncertain. Germline V gives CDR1 SNHLY, CDR2 FYNNEI. The CDR3 is made up of 13 amino acids. V lost 2 bases, J lost 3 bases, and 8 bases lay in between. The CDR3 here is CASSEPFIYEQYF. The CDR3 DNA sequence: TGTGCCAGCAGTGAACCATTCATCTACGAGCAGTACTTC.

The V call is TRBV14, the J call TRBJ1-2; 7 bases fit TRBD1. The V segment lost 3 bases and the J segment 6 bases; nucleotides outside the gene matches: 10. Germline CDR1 is SGHDN and CDR2 is FVKESK. This CDR3 comprises 15 residues. In DNA, the CDR3 is TGTGCCAGCAGCCACTTGGGGCAGGGGGTGAATGGCTACACCTTC. Translation gives CASSHLGQGVNGYTF.

CDR3 region: CASSPTGNQETQYF. CDR3 nucleotide sequence: TGTGCCAGCTCCCCGACAGGGAACCAAGAGACCCAGTACTTC. The V gene is TRBV18, the J gene TRBJ2-5; 7 positions match TRBD1. Germline loops: CDR1 KGHSH, CDR2 LQKENI. There are 14 residues in the CDR3. V lost 6 bases and J lost 0; bases outside the gene matches: 4.

The chain joins TRBV15 to TRBJ2-1, with 9 bases aligning to TRBD2. J lost 4 bases, V lost 6 bases, and 10 bases had no gene match. The CDR3 is 16 residues long. Germline lookup yields CDR1 LNHNV and CDR2 YYDKDF (reference sequence). The CDR3: CATRSRASGAYNEQFF. The CDR3, as DNA: TGTGCCACCAGGAGCAGGGCTAGCGGGGCGTACAATGAGCAGTTCTTC.

This chain links TRBV18 with TRBJ1-1; no reliable D call. Germline V gives CDR1 KGHSH, CDR2 LQKENI. V gave up 5 bases and J gave up 4 bases, with 17 bases separating them. This CDR3 is 15 amino acids long. CDR3 loop: CASSSGLQVRTEAFF. CDR3 coding DNA: TGTGCCAGCTCATCCGGTTTGCAGGTGCGCACTGAAGCTTTCTTT.

This chain connects TRBV5-4 to TRBJ2-1; 8 positions match TRBD2. The CDR3 extends over 16 amino acids. The trim removed 4 bases at V and 9 bases at J, leaving 15 bases unmatched. Germline CDR1 and CDR2: SGHNT and YYREEE (reference sequence). The chain's CDR3 is CASSPSIRGGRGEQFF. The CDR3 nucleotides are TGTGCCAGCAGCCCCAGTATACGGGGGGGGAGGGGTGAGCAGTTCTTC.

This clonotype was seen only a few times. The chain links TRBV18 to TRBJ2-7, with D possibly being TRBD2 (5 bases). V was shortened by 6 bases and J by 2 bases, with 8 bases between the two germline ends. CDR1 is KGHSH, CDR2 LQKENI, per germline. The CDR3 runs 12 residues. The DNA of the CDR3 is TGTGCCAGCTCCCTGGGAGCCTACGAGCAGTACTTC. Protein sequence: CASSLGAYEQYF.

The chain links TRBV18 to TRBJ2-1, with a possible D match to TRBD1 (6 bases). V dropped 1 base and J dropped 8 bases, with 9 bases sitting between them. This CDR3 spans 13 amino acids. The germline CDR1 and CDR2 sequences are KGHSH and LQKENI. The CDR3 DNA reads as TGTGCCAGCTCACCACGGGCAGGGGATGAGCAGTTCTTC. Amino acids: CASSPRAGDEQFF.

The chain has TRBV20-1 and TRBJ1-4; possible D gene TRBD1, 6 bases. This CDR3 region has 14 residues. V gave up 6 bases and J gave up 7 bases, with 18 bases separating them. CDR1 is DFQATT, CDR2 SNEGSKA, per germline (reference sequence). This CDR3 reads CSANFPQGSEKLFF. In DNA form, the CDR3 reads TGCAGTGCGAATTTCCCACAGGGTAGTGAAAAACTGTTTTTT.

This chain uses TRBV3-1 with TRBJ2-3; D gene uncertain. CDR3 size: 16 residues. Per germline, CDR1 LGHDT and CDR2 YNNKEL (reference sequence). V lost 1 base to trimming and J lost 3 bases, with 14 bases between them. The CDR3 sequence is CASSQVLVSSTDTQYF. CDR3 nucleotides: TGTGCCAGCAGCCAAGTCTTAGTGTCTTCGACAGATACGCAGTATTTT.

The gene calls are TRBV12-5 and TRBJ1-1, with 7 bases aligning to TRBD1. The germline CDR1 and CDR2 sequences are LGHNT and FRNRAP. Trimming cost V 1 base and J 4 bases; bases outside gene matches: 3. CDR3 size: 14 residues. CDR3 sequence: CASGLGGTVTEAFF. CDR3 sequence (DNA): TGTGCTAGTGGTTTGGGCGGGACAGTCACTGAAGCTTTCTTT.

The J gene is TRBJ1-5, the V gene TRBV6-2 or TRBV6-3; D might be TRBD1 (5 bases). Germline V gene sequence: CDR1 MNHEY, CDR2 SVGEGT. V was trimmed by 7 bases and J by 9 bases, leaving 19 bases between them. The CDR3 totals 14 residues. The CDR3: CASTGRAGVGPQHF. DNA of the CDR3: TGTGCCAGCACGGGCAGGGCCGGAGTAGGGCCCCAGCATTTT.

This clonotype was counted a single time. The chain combines TRBV25-1 with TRBJ2-5; 10 nucleotides align to TRBD1. The V gene's germline CDR1 is MGHDK and CDR2 SYGVNS. V was clipped by 4 bases and J by 4 bases; unmatched bases: 9. CDR3 length: 16 amino acids. The CDR3 reads CASSALTGGAGETQYF. The CDR3 DNA follows: TGTGCCAGCAGTGCGCTGACAGGGGGCGCCGGAGAGACCCAGTACTTC. The whole variable domain, remainder taken from reference TRBV25-1 and TRBJ2-5, is EADIYQTPRYLVIGTGKKITLECSQTMGHDKMYWYQQDPGMELHLIHYSYGVNSTEKGDLSSESTVSRIRTEHFPLTLESARPSHTSQYLCASSALTGGAGETQYFGPGTRLLVL.

The chain uses TRBV6-5 and TRBJ2-7; 12 nucleotides line up with TRBD2. CDR3 length: 13 amino acids. Germline-derived CDR1 and CDR2 are MNHEY and SVGAGI. Trimming removed 5 bases from V and 7 bases from J; junction bases left unmatched: 3. CDR3 coding DNA: TGTGCCAGCAGTCGTCTAGCGGGAGGGGAGCAGTACTTC. Translated: CASSRLAGGEQYF.

The chain couples TRBV3-1 to TRBJ1-2, with 7 bases fitting TRBD1. CDR3 length: 14 amino acids. Germline V CDR1 and CDR2: LGHDT, YNNKEL (reference sequence). Unmatched junction bases numbered 7, after V lost 2 bases and J lost 7 bases. The DNA for the CDR3 is TGTGCCAGCAGCCAAACATCGACAGGGCTTGGCTACACCTTC. Amino acid sequence: CASSQTSTGLGYTF.